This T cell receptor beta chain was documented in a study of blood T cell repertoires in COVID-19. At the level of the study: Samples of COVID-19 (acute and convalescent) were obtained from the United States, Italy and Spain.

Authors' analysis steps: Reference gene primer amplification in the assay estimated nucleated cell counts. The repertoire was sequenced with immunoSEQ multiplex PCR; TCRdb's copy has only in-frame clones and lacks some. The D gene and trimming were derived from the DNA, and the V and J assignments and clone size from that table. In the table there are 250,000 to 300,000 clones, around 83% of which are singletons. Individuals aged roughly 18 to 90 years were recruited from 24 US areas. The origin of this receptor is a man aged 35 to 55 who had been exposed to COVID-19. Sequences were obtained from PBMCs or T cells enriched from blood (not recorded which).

This CDR3 reads CASSPTGGFVEAFF. The DNA of the CDR3 is TGTGCCAGCTCACCAACAGGGGGCTTTGTAGAAGCTTTCTTT. The rearrangement joins TRBV18 to TRBJ1-1; 9 bases match TRBD1. The CDR3 is 14 residues long. Germline CDR1 KGHSH, CDR2 LQKENI. V lost 2 bases to trimming and J lost 8 bases; unmatched junction nucleotides: 6.